These 16 T cell receptor beta chains came from one sample sequenced in a study of tumor-infiltrating lymphocytes in localized non-small cell lung cancer. Sequenced by immunoSEQ multiplex PCR; TCRdb stores in-frame clones only, minus some. The sample holds approximately 17,000 clones, roughly two thirds seen once. The sample was lung tumor tissue. The receptors were gathered from a human donor with non-small cell lung cancer.

The chain uses TRBV11-2 and TRBJ2-3; no clear D. The V end was cut by 2 bases, the J end by 6 bases, with 3 bases between. Germline V gene data show CDR1 as SGHAT and CDR2 as FQNNGV. This CDR3 has 11 residues. This CDR3 is CASSLSDTQYF. The CDR3 DNA reads as TGTGCCAGCAGCTTAAGCGATACGCAGTATTTT.

The chain is built from TRBV6-1 and TRBJ2-7; 7 nucleotides agree with TRBD2. Trimming took 9 bases from V and 0 from J; bases not matched to a gene: 8. The length of the CDR3 is 14 residues. CDR1 and CDR2 (germline): MNHNS, SASEGT. The CDR3 DNA follows: TGTGCCAGTGAGGCGGGGGAGGTCTCCTACGAGCAGTACTTC. Translation gives CASEAGEVSYEQYF.

The chain combines TRBV28 with TRBJ1-3; D is ambiguous. CDR3 length: 13 residues. Germline V gives CDR1 MDHEN, CDR2 SYDVKM. V was pared by 6 bases and J by 0 bases, with 6 bases between. The CDR3 region has the DNA TGTGCCAGCAGACCAAACTCTGGAAACACCATATATTTT. This encodes CASRPNSGNTIYF.

The chain has TRBV6-5 and TRBJ2-3; tentatively, D is TRBD1 (6 bases). Per germline, CDR1 MNHEY and CDR2 SVGAGI. The V end lost 10 bases, the J end lost 2 bases, and 16 bases lay between the germline ends. This CDR3 contains 14 residues. CDR3 sequence: CATWGQGSTDTQYF. DNA for the CDR3: TGTGCCACCTGGGGGCAGGGCTCCACAGATACGCAGTATTTT.

The table lists this clone with a count of one. The chain combines TRBV11-2 with TRBJ2-1; D unresolved. V lost 0 bases to trimming and J lost 9 bases, with 12 bases between them. The germline V gene has CDR1 SGHAT and CDR2 FQNNGV. The CDR3 sequence is 14 residues long. The CDR3 region has the DNA TGTGCCAGCAGCTTAGATGAGAAAGGTGGTGAGCAGTTCTTC. The encoded protein is CASSLDEKGGEQFF.

CDR3 coding DNA: TGTGCCAGTAGTATTGAGGCGTCCTACGAGCAGTACTTC. It translates to CASSIEASYEQYF. The chain has TRBV19 and TRBJ2-7; the D is unclear. Looked up from germline, CDR1 is LNHDA and CDR2 is SQIVND (reference sequence). The CDR3 contains 13 residues. Trimming took off 3 bases at V and 1 base at J, with 7 bases between the two ends.

This clone was detected only once. This rearrangement joins TRBV19 to TRBJ1-5; 9 bases match TRBD1. The CDR3 loop spans 15 amino acids. After removal of 10 bases from V and 1 base from J, the junction contained 8 bases not matched to a gene. CDR1 is LNHDA, CDR2 SQIVND, per germline (reference sequence). The CDR3 nucleotides are TGTGCCACCCACCCCGACAGGGGGAGCAATCAGCCCCAGCATTTT. It yields the protein CATHPDRGSNQPQHF.

The rearrangement joins TRBV5-4 to TRBJ2-7; 7 bases fit TRBD1. This CDR3 comprises 13 residues. Per the germline V gene, CDR1 is SGHNT and CDR2 is YYREEE (reference sequence). With 4 bases clipped from V and 5 bases from J, the junction kept 6 bases outside the gene matches. The CDR3 here is CASSRQGLNEQYF. CDR3 bases: TGTGCCAGCAGCCGACAGGGTCTTAACGAGCAGTACTTC. The full variable domain, completed using reference TRBV5-4 and TRBJ2-7, is ETGVTQSPTHLIKTRGQQVTLRCSSQSGHNTVSWYQQALGQGPQFIFQYYREEENGRGNFPPRFSGLQFPNYSSELNVNALELDDSALYLCASSRQGLNEQYFGPGTRLTVT.

This clone was seen only once. The V gene is TRBV29-1, the J gene TRBJ2-7, with 9 nucleotides matching TRBD1. V gave up 6 bases and J gave up 6 bases; unmatched junction bases: 6. The CDR3 runs to 12 residues. Germline CDR1 reads SQVTM; CDR2 reads ANQGSEA. The CDR3 coding sequence is TGCAGCGTCCAAACAGGGGGCGGCGAGCAGTACTTC. Translation gives CSVQTGGGEQYF.

V is TRBV27 and J is TRBJ1-3; weak D call: TRBD1 (5 bases). CDR3 length: 15 residues. Germline CDR1 reads MNHEY; CDR2 reads SMNVEV (reference sequence). The V end lost 2 bases, the J end lost 0 bases, and 8 bases lay between the germline ends. Here the CDR3 reads CASSLGGYSGNTIYF. Here the CDR3 DNA reads TGTGCCAGCAGTTTAGGGGGATACTCTGGAAACACCATATATTTT.

The chain is built from TRBV28 and TRBJ2-1; TRBD2 is a possible D gene (6 bases). Germline V gene sequence: CDR1 MDHEN, CDR2 SYDVKM. The length of the CDR3 is 16 residues. V gave up 5 bases and J gave up 4 bases, with 18 bases separating them. The CDR3 here is CASSPLKRVPYNEQFF. The CDR3 DNA reads as TGTGCCAGCAGTCCACTGAAGCGGGTTCCGTACAATGAGCAGTTCTTC.

This chain links TRBV5-1 with TRBJ1-1; the match to TRBD1 covers 9 bases. Trimming removed 5 bases from V and 0 bases from J; junction bases left unmatched: 5. The germline V gene encodes CDR1 SGHRS and CDR2 YFSETQ. The length of the CDR3 is 15 residues. CDR3 amino acids: CASRTTGGMNTEAFF. Written as DNA, the CDR3 is TGCGCCAGCAGGACGACAGGGGGTATGAACACTGAAGCTTTCTTT. Filled out from reference TRBV5-1 and TRBJ1-1, the complete variable domain reads KAGVTQTPRYLIKTRGQQVTLSCSPISGHRSVSWYQQTPGQGLQFLFEYFSETQRNKGNFPGRFSGRQFSNSRSEMNVSTLELGDSALYLCASRTTGGMNTEAFFGQGTRLTVV.

Only a few counts were recorded for this clone. This chain links TRBV4-2 with TRBJ1-4; 8 bases align to TRBD1. This CDR3 region has 15 residues. The germline V gene encodes CDR1 LGHNA and CDR2 YNFKEQ. The V segment lost 4 bases and the J segment 5 bases; nucleotides outside the gene matches: 6. CDR3 coding DNA: TGTGCCAGCAGCCTCGGACAGGGTTCGAATGAAAAACTGTTTTTT. It translates to CASSLGQGSNEKLFF.

The chain is built from TRBV15 and TRBJ2-5; D gene unclear. The CDR3 length is 15 residues. V dropped 1 base and J dropped 6 bases, with 15 bases sitting between them. CDR1 and CDR2 from the germline V gene are LNHNV and YYDKDF (reference sequence). The CDR3 bases are TGTGCCACCAGCAGAGGTGAGACCACCTCAAAGACCCAGTACTTC. Translated, it gives CATSRGETTSKTQYF.

This chain links TRBV30 with TRBJ2-5; D call uncertain. Per germline, CDR1 GTSNPN and CDR2 SVGIG (reference sequence). The CDR3 spans 11 residues. Trimming pared 0 bases from V and 5 bases from J, leaving 4 bases between. The CDR3 loop is CAWSVSETQYF. The CDR3 region has the DNA TGTGCCTGGAGTGTATCCGAGACCCAGTACTTC. The full variable domain, in which reference TRBV30 and TRBJ2-5 provide the parts outside the CDR3, is SQTIHQWPATLVQPVGSPLSLECTVEGTSNPNLYWYRQAAGRGLQLLFYSVGIGQISSEVPQNLSASRPQDRQFILSSKKLLLSDSGFYLCAWSVSETQYFGPGTRLLVL.

The J gene is TRBJ2-1, the V gene TRBV19; the match to TRBD1 covers 8 bases. This CDR3 spans 12 amino acids. V lost 4 bases and J lost 9; bases outside the gene matches: 2. Germline V gene lookup returns CDR1 LNHDA and CDR2 SQIVND (reference sequence). As DNA, the CDR3 is TGTGCCAGTAGTAAGGACAGGGTTGAGCAGTTCTTC. It specifies CASSKDRVEQFF.